This TCR beta chain came from a study of blood T cell repertoires in COVID-19. Produced via immunoSEQ multiplex PCR; TCRdb's table is partial and in-frame only. The sample contains 84,000 or so clones, roughly 77% of which appear only once. V was shortened by 3 bases and J by 4 bases, with 10 bases between the two germline ends. CDR3 length equals 13 residues. CDR1 is SGDLS, CDR2 YYNGEE, per germline. This TCR derives from a human donor in a cohort sampled during active COVID-19. The sequenced material came from peripheral blood. The rearrangement uses TRBV9 and TRBJ1-1; tentatively, D is TRBD1 (6 bases). The CDR3 DNA sequence: TGTGCCAGCAGCGGACAGGTGGGCACTGAAGCTTTCTTT. Translation: CASSGQVGTEAFF.